Listed below are T cell receptor beta chains from one sample, sequenced in a study of identical twins. TCRdb called the 5' RACE reads again in MiXCR, with one record for every CDR3 protein. The repertoire holds 400,000 to 550,000 distinct CDR3 sequences, with 20% to 25% as singletons. These same records also appear under a second study, on T cells expressing NK-cell markers.

Material for sequencing was CD4+ T cells sorted from blood. These receptors all come from a woman aged 18-29 years in good health. CDR3s include the opening cysteine and the closing phenylalanine or tryptophan. D genes are given only for firm matches. The size of a clone is reported for some rows only, either as once, few or many, or as a class for expanded clones.

cdr3_aa: CASSTTSGKINEQFF
cdr3_nt: TGTGCCAGCAGTACCACTAGCGGGAAGATCAATGAGCAGTTCTTC
j_call: TRBJ2-1
clone_size: .
d_call: TRBD2
v_call: TRBV5-4

cdr3_aa: CASSPSGGGLFF
cdr3_nt: TGTGCCAGCAGTCCAAGCGGGGGTGGGCTGTTTTTT
j_call: TRBJ2-2
clone_size: .
d_call: TRBD2
v_call: TRBV12-3/TRBV12-4

cdr3_aa: CASSRGGGRTGELFF
cdr3_nt: TGCGCCAGCAGCCGCGGGGGGGGCCGAACCGGGGAGCTGTTTTTT
j_call: TRBJ2-2
clone_size: .
d_call: TRBD2
v_call: TRBV5-1

cdr3_aa: CASRRGQGLYEQYF
cdr3_nt: TGTGCCAGCAGACGCGGACAGGGGCTCTACGAGCAGTACTTC
j_call: TRBJ2-7
clone_size: few
d_call: TRBD1
v_call: TRBV6-1

cdr3_aa: CASSWGQGAHNEQFF
cdr3_nt: TGCGCCAGCAGCTGGGGACAGGGGGCCCACAATGAGCAGTTCTTC
j_call: TRBJ2-1
clone_size: .
d_call: TRBD1
v_call: TRBV5-1

cdr3_aa: CASNSLGGYGYTF
cdr3_nt: TGCGCCAGCAACTCGCTGGGGGGGTATGGCTACACCTTC
j_call: TRBJ1-2
clone_size: few
d_call: .
v_call: TRBV4-3

cdr3_aa: CASSYGGGYTF
cdr3_nt: TGTGCCAGCAGTTACGGGGGTGGCTACACCTTC
j_call: TRBJ1-2
clone_size: many
d_call: .
v_call: TRBV12-3/TRBV12-4

cdr3_aa: CASSPDPYQETQYF
cdr3_nt: TGTGCCAGCAGCCCCGACCCGTACCAAGAGACCCAGTACTTC
j_call: TRBJ2-5
clone_size: .
d_call: .
v_call: TRBV5-6

cdr3_aa: CASSSSGKGTEAFF
cdr3_nt: TGTGCCAGCAGCTCGAGTGGGAAGGGGACTGAAGCTTTCTTT
j_call: TRBJ1-1
clone_size: few
d_call: .
v_call: TRBV7-3

cdr3_aa: CSARTATNEKLFF
cdr3_nt: TGCAGTGCTCGGACAGCAACTAATGAAAAACTGTTTTTT
j_call: TRBJ1-4
clone_size: .
d_call: .
v_call: TRBV20-1

cdr3_aa: CSARSLQETQYF
cdr3_nt: TGCAGTGCTAGATCCCTCCAGGAGACCCAGTACTTC
j_call: TRBJ2-5
clone_size: .
d_call: .
v_call: TRBV20-1

cdr3_aa: CASSHDGGELFF
cdr3_nt: TGTGCCAGCAGCCACGATGGCGGGGAGCTGTTTTTT
j_call: TRBJ2-2
clone_size: few
d_call: .
v_call: TRBV12-3/TRBV12-4

cdr3_aa: CASSADRNQPQHF
cdr3_nt: TGTGCCAGCAGTGCGGATCGCAATCAGCCCCAGCATTTT
j_call: TRBJ1-5
clone_size: few
d_call: .
v_call: TRBV2

cdr3_aa: CASSLFSRDGLWNDEQFF
cdr3_nt: TGCGCCAGCAGCCTATTTTCCCGGGACGGTCTTTGGAATGATGAGCAGTTCTTC
j_call: TRBJ2-1
clone_size: few
d_call: .
v_call: TRBV4-3

cdr3_aa: CASSQDALADGSYNEQFF
cdr3_nt: TGCGCCAGCAGCCAAGATGCCCTAGCGGATGGATCCTACAATGAGCAGTTCTTC
j_call: TRBJ2-1
clone_size: .
d_call: TRBD2
v_call: TRBV4-3

cdr3_aa: CSAISLLRIQYF
cdr3_nt: TGCAGTGCTATCTCACTCCTCCGGATTCAGTACTTC
j_call: TRBJ2-4
clone_size: .
d_call: .
v_call: TRBV20-1

cdr3_aa: CASSQDQRGVPSTDTQYF
cdr3_nt: TGTGCCAGCAGCCAAGACCAGCGGGGGGTCCCCAGCACAGATACGCAGTATTTT
j_call: TRBJ2-3
clone_size: few
d_call: TRBD2
v_call: TRBV4-2

cdr3_aa: CASGYGLSDRNYGYTF
cdr3_nt: TGTGCTAGTGGTTATGGCCTGTCGGACAGGAACTATGGCTACACCTTC
j_call: TRBJ1-2
clone_size: .
d_call: TRBD1
v_call: TRBV12-5

cdr3_aa: CASSPLTGAGYTEAFF
cdr3_nt: TGCGCCAGCAGCCCACTAACAGGGGCTGGGTACACTGAAGCTTTCTTT
j_call: TRBJ1-1
clone_size: .
d_call: TRBD1
v_call: TRBV5-1

cdr3_aa: CSARGGAEAFF
cdr3_nt: TGCAGTGCTAGAGGTGGCGCTGAAGCTTTCTTT
j_call: TRBJ1-1
clone_size: .
d_call: .
v_call: TRBV20-1

cdr3_aa: CASSAKYRGEQETQYF
cdr3_nt: TGTGCCAGCAGCGCCAAATACAGGGGGGAACAAGAGACCCAGTACTTC
j_call: TRBJ2-5
clone_size: few
d_call: TRBD1
v_call: TRBV7-8

cdr3_aa: CSARGLAGGSNEQFF
cdr3_nt: TGCAGTGCTAGAGGGCTAGCGGGAGGTTCCAATGAGCAGTTCTTC
j_call: TRBJ2-1
clone_size: few
d_call: TRBD2
v_call: TRBV20-1